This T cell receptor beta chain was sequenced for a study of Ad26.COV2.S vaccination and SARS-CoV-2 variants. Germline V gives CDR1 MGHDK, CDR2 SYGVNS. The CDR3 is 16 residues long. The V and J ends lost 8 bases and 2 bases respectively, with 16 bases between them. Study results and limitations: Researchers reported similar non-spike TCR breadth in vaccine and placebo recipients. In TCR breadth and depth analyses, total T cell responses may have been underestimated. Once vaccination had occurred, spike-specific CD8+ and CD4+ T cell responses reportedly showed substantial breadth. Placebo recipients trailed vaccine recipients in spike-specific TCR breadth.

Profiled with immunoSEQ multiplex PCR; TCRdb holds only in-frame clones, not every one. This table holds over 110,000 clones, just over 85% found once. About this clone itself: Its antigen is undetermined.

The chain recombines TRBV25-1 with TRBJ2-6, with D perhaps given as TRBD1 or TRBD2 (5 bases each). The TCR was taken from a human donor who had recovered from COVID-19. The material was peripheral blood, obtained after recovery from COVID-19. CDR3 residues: CASAEPEGPGANVLTF. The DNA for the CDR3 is TGTGCCAGCGCCGAGCCCGAGGGGCCTGGGGCCAACGTCCTGACTTTC.